This is a list of T cell receptor beta chains from one sample in a study of T cells in Graves' hyperthyroidism and ophthalmopathy. One entry per CDR3 protein, called by TCRdb with MiXCR from the multiplex PCR reads. The table has around 690,000 distinct CDR3 sequences, around 20% seen once. Sequencing was performed on blood. Receptor source: a man aged 25-45 years with Graves' ophthalmopathy. Both conserved end residues are trimmed from each CDR3. The D gene is left open where the match is weak.

TRBJ2-1	TRBD2	TRBV20-1	SASRSRASGYNEQF
TRBJ2-7	.	TRBV7-9	ASSPTGAGAITYEQY
TRBJ2-5	TRBD2	TRBV10-3	AISGGGRGVGETQY
TRBJ2-7	TRBD1	TRBV6-7	ASSHPGQGIHEQY
TRBJ2-2	TRBD2	TRBV19	ASSRGLAGATNTGELF
TRBJ1-4	.	TRBV2	ASTLGTQPNEKLF
TRBJ1-1	.	TRBV9	ASSAKSRASDTEAF
TRBJ2-5	.	TRBV20-1	SASPGRQETQY
TRBJ2-7	.	TRBV6-1	ASYSYEQY
TRBJ1-1	TRBD1	TRBV12-3/TRBV12-4	ASSSTGTGGTEAF
TRBJ1-5	.	TRBV4-3	ASSPWENQPQH
TRBJ2-1	TRBD2	TRBV7-2	ASSSSGTRNEQF
TRBJ1-3	.	TRBV27	ASSLSPGSGNTIY
TRBJ2-1	TRBD2	TRBV6-2/TRBV6-3	ASSYPTSGATYNEQF
TRBJ1-2	TRBD1	TRBV12-3/TRBV12-4	ASRGGGVGQAHFNYGYT
TRBJ1-2	.	TRBV19	ASKFWTDRTNYGYT
TRBJ2-1	TRBD1	TRBV30	AWASLDREQF
TRBJ2-1	TRBD1	TRBV12-3/TRBV12-4	ASSLAYRGTYNEQF
TRBJ2-3	TRBD2	TRBV7-2	ASSLVVGGAGGSQY
TRBJ1-1	.	TRBV5-1	ASSLGAGNTEAL
TRBJ2-7	TRBD1	TRBV4-1	ASSQAFNRDRNYEQY
TRBJ2-3	.	TRBV12-3/TRBV12-4	ASSLGGRTDTQY
TRBJ2-7	TRBD2	TRBV20-1	SAPHSGRPYEQY
TRBJ2-5	.	TRBV11-2	ASSLDLPGETQY
TRBJ2-7	TRBD2	TRBV11-2	ASSTRGSGRAEQY
TRBJ2-3	.	TRBV27	ASSFTVAAASTDTQY
TRBJ2-3	.	TRBV11-2	ASSPYPSGQKTDTQY
TRBJ2-5	.	TRBV29-1	SVDPGLHQETQY
TRBJ2-5	.	TRBV20-1	SASGLAATGETQY
TRBJ1-3	TRBD1	TRBV14	ASSHGQGAGNTIY
TRBJ2-2	TRBD2	TRBV3-1	ASSQDSGSPNTGELF
TRBJ2-5	TRBD2	TRBV2	ASSDVTSGGGGQETQY
TRBJ1-1	TRBD1	TRBV6-2/TRBV6-3	ASSYSTGGELAF
TRBJ2-7	TRBD1	TRBV4-1	ASSHKTGVYEQY
TRBJ2-3	TRBD2	TRBV20-1	SARDRTSGRSDTQY
TRBJ2-5	TRBD2	TRBV3-1	ASTPGSGIRQWYETQY
TRBJ1-3	.	TRBV18	ASSFLQGNGNTIY